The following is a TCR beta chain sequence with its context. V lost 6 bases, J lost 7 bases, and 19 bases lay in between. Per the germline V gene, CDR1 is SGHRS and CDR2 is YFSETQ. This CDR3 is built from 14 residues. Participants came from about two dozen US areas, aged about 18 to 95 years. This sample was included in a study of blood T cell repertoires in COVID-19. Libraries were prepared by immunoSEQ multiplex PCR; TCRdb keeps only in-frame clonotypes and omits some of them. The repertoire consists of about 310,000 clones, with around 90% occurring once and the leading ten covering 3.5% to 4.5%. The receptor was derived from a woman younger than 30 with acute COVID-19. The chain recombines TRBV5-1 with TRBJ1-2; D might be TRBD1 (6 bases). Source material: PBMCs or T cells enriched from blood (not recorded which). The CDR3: CASNHEGGLRGYTF. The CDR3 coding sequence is TGCGCCAGCAACCATGAGGGGGGGCTCCGTGGCTACACCTTC.